This T cell receptor beta chain was identified in a study of regulatory T cells in long-lasting Graves disease. Whole-study context: Newly diagnosed Graves' patients had taken antithyroid drugs under 3 months. Findings of the study overall: New patients shared 800 to 1,000 public clonotypes, and persistent patients shared more, with about 2,700.

Researchers made TCR beta libraries by using iRepertoire HTBI primers and running Arm-PCR on CDR3 regions. TCRdb called the multiplex PCR reads again in MiXCR, with one record for every CDR3 protein. The data show about 220,000 distinct CDR3 sequences, roughly 19% seen once. Time point in this sample: newly diagnosed GD, antithyroid drugs for less than 3 months. From PBMCs, RNA was extracted and then used to make the TCR library. This clonotype was observed a few times. Its specificity is unknown. V was clipped by 2 bases and J by 0 bases; unmatched bases: 5. CDR1 is SGHRS, CDR2 YFSETQ, per germline. The CDR3 is made up of 18 amino acids. The same data also contributed to another study, on T cells in Graves' hyperthyroidism and ophthalmopathy.

V gene TRBV5-1 combines with J gene TRBJ2-3; the match to TRBD2 covers 14 bases. This sample comprised peripheral blood mononuclear cells (PBMCs), obtained at new diagnosis, from a patient treated with antithyroid drugs. This clonotype was obtained from a woman aged 25 to 45 with Graves disease. The DNA for the CDR3 is TGCGCCAGCAGCTTCGGACTAGCGGGAGGCACTAGCACAGATACGCAGTATTTT. It is translated as CASSFGLAGGTSTDTQYF.